The 5 T cell receptor beta chains given below trace back to one sample, sequenced in a study of shared clonotypes between healthy human individuals (dated by TCRdb to about 2020). The receptor library was made with the immunoSEQ multiplex PCR assay. Here the immuneACCESS table is served through TCRdb, limited to in-frame sequences with V and J called. Missing clones are a known gap in these copies; in checked studies unresolved V genes cover under half, and the rest lacks a known reason. For this sample there are hundreds of thousands of clones; roughly 72% appear just once. Around 1.7% of the sample lies in the top ten. The sample consisted of memory CD4+ T cells sorted from blood. Explained via the paper, the cell subset or site label denotes: CD45RA-negative fraction. The receptors here all came from a woman aged 25 to 39 in good health.

Comments on this clone: The sample contains more than one DNA sequence encoding this CDR3. V usage is TRBV5-1 and J usage is TRBJ2-7; D gene uncertain. Trimming pared 0 bases from V and 4 bases from J, leaving 5 bases between. This CDR3 spans 12 amino acids. The germline CDR1 and CDR2 sequences are SGHRS and YFSETQ. The chain's CDR3 is CASSLGRYEQYF. For the CDR3, the DNA is TGCGCCAGCAGCTTGGGCAGATACGAGCAGTACTTC.

The V call is TRBV7-6, the J call TRBJ2-6; 10 nucleotides align to TRBD1. The CDR3 totals 19 residues. V shed 4 bases, J shed 0 bases, and the junction held 9 bases outside the gene matches. In germline, CDR1 is SGHVS, CDR2 FNYEAQ. The chain's CDR3 is CASSSLGDRGNSGANVLTF. CDR3 bases: TGTGCCAGCAGCTCCCTTGGGGACAGGGGAAACTCTGGGGCCAACGTCCTGACTTTC.

The chain links TRBV5-6 to TRBJ1-2; no definite D call. V was trimmed by 0 bases and J by 0 bases, leaving 9 bases between them. The CDR3 sequence is 15 residues long. In germline, CDR1 is SGHDT, CDR2 YYEEEE. The CDR3 is CASSLGGGANYGYTF. The CDR3 nucleotides are TGTGCCAGCAGCTTGGGCGGCGGAGCTAACTATGGCTACACCTTC.

The genes are TRBV6-1 and TRBJ2-7; tentatively, D is TRBD1 or TRBD2 (7 bases each). The ends were cut back, 7 bases at V and 5 bases at J, with 18 bases in the middle. Per the germline V gene, CDR1 is MNHNS and CDR2 is SASEGT. This CDR3 is built from 14 residues. In nucleotides, the CDR3 is TGTGCCAGCATATCAGCGGGACAGATCAACGAGCAGTACTTC. Translation gives CASISAGQINEQYF.

The chain couples TRBV27 to TRBJ2-5; TRBD2 matches at 7 bases. The trim removed 6 bases at V and 4 bases at J, leaving 11 bases unmatched. Germline CDR1 is MNHEY and CDR2 is SMNVEV (reference sequence). The CDR3 contains 15 residues. DNA of the CDR3: TGTGCCAGCAGATACCGTCTGTCGGGAGGAGAGACCCAGTACTTC. This gives the protein CASRYRLSGGETQYF.